This T cell receptor beta chain was sequenced in a study of T cell changes during pregnancy in multiple sclerosis. The CDR3 has 14 residues. The V gene lost 6 bases and the J gene lost 1 base, with 9 bases spanning the gap. Germline V gene data show CDR1 as LNHNV and CDR2 as YYDKDF (reference sequence). The data were produced by immunoSEQ multiplex PCR, yet TCRdb's version contains in-frame clones alone and is incomplete. The sample includes about 40,000 clones, 80% to 90% of them seen just once. The receptor was derived from a female donor in good health, enrolled as a control in a pregnancy study. Specimen: peripheral blood, collected in the first trimester of pregnancy. The chain is built from TRBV15 and TRBJ2-2, with D unclear. CDR3 amino acids: CATSSDWNTGELFF. In nucleotides, the CDR3 is TGTGCCACCAGTTCCGACTGGAACACCGGGGAGCTGTTTTTT.